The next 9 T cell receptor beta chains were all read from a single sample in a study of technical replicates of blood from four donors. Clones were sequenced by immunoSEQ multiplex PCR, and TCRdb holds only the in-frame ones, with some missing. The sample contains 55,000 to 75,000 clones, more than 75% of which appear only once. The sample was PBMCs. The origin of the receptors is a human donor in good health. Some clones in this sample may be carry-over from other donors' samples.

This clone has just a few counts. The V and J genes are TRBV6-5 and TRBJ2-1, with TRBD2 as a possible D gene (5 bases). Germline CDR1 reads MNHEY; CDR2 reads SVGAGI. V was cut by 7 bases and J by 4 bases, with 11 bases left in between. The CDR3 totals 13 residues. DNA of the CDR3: TGTGCCAGCATGGGCGGGCGGTACAATGAGCAGTTCTTC. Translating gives CASMGGRYNEQFF.

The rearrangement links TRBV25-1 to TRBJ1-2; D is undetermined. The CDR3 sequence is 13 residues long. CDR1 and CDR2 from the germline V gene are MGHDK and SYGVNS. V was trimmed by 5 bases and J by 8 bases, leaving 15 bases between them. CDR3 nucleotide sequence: TGTGCCAGCAGTATTTCGGGAGCCTCGGGCTACACCTTC. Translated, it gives CASSISGASGYTF.

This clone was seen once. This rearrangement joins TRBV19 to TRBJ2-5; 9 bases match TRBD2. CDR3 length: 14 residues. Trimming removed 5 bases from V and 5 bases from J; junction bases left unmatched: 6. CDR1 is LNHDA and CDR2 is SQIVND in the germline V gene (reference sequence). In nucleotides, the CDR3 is TGTGCCAGTAGTCTCGCGGGAGGGACGGAGACCCAGTACTTC. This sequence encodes CASSLAGGTETQYF. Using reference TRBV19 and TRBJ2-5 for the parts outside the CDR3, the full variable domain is DGGITQSPKYLFRKEGQNVTLSCEQNLNHDAMYWYRQDPGQGLRLIYYSQIVNDFQKGDIAEGYSVSREKKESFPLTVTSAQKNPTAFYLCASSLAGGTETQYFGPGTRLLVL.

DNA for the CDR3: TGTGCCAGCAGCTTCAGACAGTCCTACGAGCAGTACTTC. Amino acids: CASSFRQSYEQYF. This chain joins TRBV5-6 and TRBJ2-7; D might be TRBD1 (5 bases). This CDR3 is 13 amino acids long. CDR1 is SGHDT and CDR2 is YYEEEE in the germline V gene. Trimming removed 2 bases at V and 1 base at J, with 7 bases between.

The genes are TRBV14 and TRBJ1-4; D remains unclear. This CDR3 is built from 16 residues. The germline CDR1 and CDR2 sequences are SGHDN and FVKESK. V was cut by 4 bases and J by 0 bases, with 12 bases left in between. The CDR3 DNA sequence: TGTGCCAGCAGCCTAACATCCCATGCAACTAATGAAAAACTGTTTTTT. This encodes CASSLTSHATNEKLFF.

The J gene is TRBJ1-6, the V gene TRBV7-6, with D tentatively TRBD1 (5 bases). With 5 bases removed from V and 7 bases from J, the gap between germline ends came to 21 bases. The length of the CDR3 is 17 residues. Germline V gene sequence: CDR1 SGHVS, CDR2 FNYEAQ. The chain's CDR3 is CASSPVGGAPLNSPLHF. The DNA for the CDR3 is TGTGCCAGCAGCCCGGTGGGAGGGGCGCCGTTGAATTCACCCCTCCACTTT.

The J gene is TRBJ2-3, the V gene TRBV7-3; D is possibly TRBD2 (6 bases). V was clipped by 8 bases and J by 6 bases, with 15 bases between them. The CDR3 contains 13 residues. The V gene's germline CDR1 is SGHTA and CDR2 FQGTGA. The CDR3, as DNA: TGTGCCAGCTCCTCGTCAAGCGGGGATACGCAGTATTTT. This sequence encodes CASSSSSGDTQYF.

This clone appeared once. The CDR3 nucleotides read TGTGCCAGTAGTTCCCCGGTTCAGGGCCCGGAGACCCAGTACTTC. Translation: CASSSPVQGPETQYF. This sequence joins TRBV19 and TRBJ2-5, with a possible D match to TRBD1 (5 bases). V was trimmed by 5 bases and J by 5 bases, leaving 18 bases between them. The CDR3 contains 15 residues. Looked up from germline, CDR1 is LNHDA and CDR2 is SQIVND (reference sequence).

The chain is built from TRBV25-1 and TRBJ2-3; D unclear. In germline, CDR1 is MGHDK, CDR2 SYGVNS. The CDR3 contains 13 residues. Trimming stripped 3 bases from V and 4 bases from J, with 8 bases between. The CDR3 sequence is CASSDSTADTQYF. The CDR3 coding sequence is TGTGCCAGCAGTGATTCAACAGCAGATACGCAGTATTTT.